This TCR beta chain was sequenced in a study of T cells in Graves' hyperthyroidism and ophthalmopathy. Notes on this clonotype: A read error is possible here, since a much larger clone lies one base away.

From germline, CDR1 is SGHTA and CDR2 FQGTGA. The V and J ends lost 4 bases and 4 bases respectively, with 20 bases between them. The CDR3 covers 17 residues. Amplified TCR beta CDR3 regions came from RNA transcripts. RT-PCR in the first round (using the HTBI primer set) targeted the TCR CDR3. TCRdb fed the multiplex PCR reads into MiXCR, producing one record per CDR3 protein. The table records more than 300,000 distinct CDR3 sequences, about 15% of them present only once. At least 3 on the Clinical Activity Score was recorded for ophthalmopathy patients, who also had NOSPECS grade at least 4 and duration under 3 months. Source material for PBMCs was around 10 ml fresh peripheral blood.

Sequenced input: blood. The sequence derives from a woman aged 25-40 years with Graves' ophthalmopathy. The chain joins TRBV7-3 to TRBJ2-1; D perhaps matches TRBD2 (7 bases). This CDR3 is CASSSRGERGGYNEQFF. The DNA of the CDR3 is TGTGCCAGCAGCTCTAGGGGGGAAAGGGGGGGGTACAATGAGCAGTTCTTC.